This T cell receptor beta chain appears in the sequencing data of a study of T-cell memory formation after mild COVID-19 (dated by TCRdb to the early 2020s). About the study as a whole: TCR sequence clusters from the two donors were found to be largely donor specific. In two donors, T-cell clones that expanded and contracted after mild COVID-19 were followed by sequencing TCRalpha and TCRbeta repertoires longitudinally. The cohort comprised two young, previously healthy adult volunteers, one female and one male. Overall results and qualifications from the work: SARS-CoV-2 specificity of the second-wave clones peaking on day 37 was not confirmed. Only a couple of mild cases were covered in the study, and larger cohorts including severe cases with pre-infection samples were considered necessary. Contracting CD4+ clones were found mainly in CM and EM memory subsets, while CD8+ clones were enriched in EMRA. Clones that contracted from day 15 to 85 showed balanced CD4/CD8 phenotypes, whereas a second wave of clones that expanded from day 15 to 37 leaned towards CD4+. Some responding clones were detected in pre-infection memory, which suggested that pre-existing cross-reactive memory T cells had joined the SARS-CoV-2 response.

Ficoll-Paque density gradient centrifugation was the method used to isolate PBMCs. The CDR3 runs 15 residues from the cysteine to the phenylalanine. Solely the CDR3 DNA is kept, with 45 bases framed from the first base. The CDR1 and CDR2 encoded by the germline V gene are SNHLY and FYNNEI. V trim: 9 bases; J trim: 3 bases; unmatched bases: 8. The instrument given in TCRdb is Illumina NovaSeq 6000. TCRalpha and TCRbeta cDNA libraries were constructed by 5'RACE with constant-segment primers, with sample barcodes and unique molecular identifiers being introduced. RNA was extracted from every sample with Trizol reagent. The libraries were amplified in two PCR steps, and the second step added a second sample barcode and Illumina TruSeq adapters. Libraries were sequenced on an Illumina NovaSeq with 2 x 150 bp paired-end reads. The authors' analysis ran thus. With migec v1.2.7, reads were demultiplexed and then collapsed into UMI-guided consensus sequences. With mixcr v2.1.11, UMI consensuses were aligned to TRA and TRB V and J templates and assembled into clonotypes. Expanded or contracted clonotypes were those called significant by both edgeR and NoisET, with noise models trained on biological replicates. For edgeR calls, a false discovery rate-adjusted p below 0.01 and a log2 fold-change threshold of 1 were applied. As an exploratory analysis of dynamics, PCA with hierarchical clustering was applied to max-normalized trajectories of the 1000 most abundant clonotypes. Separately sequenced CD4+ and CD8+ repertoires were used to assign the CD4 or CD8 phenotype of responding clones. The public reads were reanalyzed by TCRdb: fastp trimming at Q25, MiXCR alignment, in-frame beta chains only. Entries that share a CDR3 protein sequence are merged under the most common genes and DNA. TCRdb's processing, not the study's, gives the V and J calls here. Here the sample has about 110,000 distinct CDR3 sequences; approximately 15% occur a single time. Jointly, the top ten make up 39% of the sample.

Turning to this clonotype: No antigen is known for it. Nothing much larger sits one base from this clone, and base qualities are not available.

The rearranged segments are TRBV2 and TRBJ2-5; TRBD2 fits 12 bases in the junction. The receptor was derived from a man between 18 and 29 years old who had mild COVID-19 (a few samples of this study predate the infection). The sample titles of this study are shuffled in the database, so cell type and time point are left out; the donor was told from shared clones. Material: PBMCs or a T cell subset sorted from them (not recorded which). The CDR3 in this case is CASTRRLAGEETQYF. The bases read TGTGCCAGTACCCGTCGACTAGCGGGGGAAGAGACCCAGTACTTC.